The 10 T cell receptor beta chains in this list originate from one sample, sequenced in a study of T cell repertoires in cytomegalovirus infection. TCRdb redid the calling of the reads with MiXCR, one entry per CDR3 protein. This table has approximately 500,000 distinct CDR3 sequences, around 10% appearing once. Sequencing was carried out using PBMCs. The source of these receptors is a human donor in good health (CMV status not recorded). Some clones in this sample may be carry-over from other donors' samples.

This clonotype was detected many times. The gene calls are TRBV7-8 and TRBJ2-7; the D gene is possibly TRBD2 (6 bases). Trimming took off 5 bases at V and 2 bases at J, with 19 bases between the two ends. This CDR3 is built from 16 residues. Germline V gene lookup returns CDR1 SGHVS and CDR2 FQNEAQ. The CDR3 DNA is TGTGCCAGCAGCCCCACGGGAGCACTCAGGGCCTACGAGCAGTACTTC. As protein: CASSPTGALRAYEQYF.

This clonotype came up a few times. The gene calls are TRBV19 and TRBJ1-6; D ambiguous. The germline V gene encodes CDR1 LNHDA and CDR2 SQIVND (reference sequence). CDR3 length: 12 amino acids. V lost 6 bases and J 8 bases, leaving 8 bases between the germline ends. Here the CDR3 DNA reads TGTGCCAGTAGAGAATGGGATTCACCCCTCCACTTT. Protein product: CASREWDSPLHF.

This clonotype was counted at least ten times. This chain connects TRBV6-5 to TRBJ2-3; D tentatively fits TRBD1 or TRBD2 (7 bases each). CDR1 and CDR2 (germline): MNHEY, SVGAGI. The CDR3 runs to 15 residues. Trimming removed 6 bases from V and 3 bases from J, with 16 bases in between. The CDR3, as DNA: TGTGCCAGCAGGGGACAGCGGGGCGCGACAGATACGCAGTATTTT. It is translated as CASRGQRGATDTQYF.

This clonotype was detected only a few times. The rearrangement uses TRBV18 and TRBJ2-5; TRBD2 matches at 10 bases. There are 15 residues in the CDR3. Germline CDR1 reads KGHSH; CDR2 reads LQKENI. Trimming at V came to 7 bases and at J to 1 base, leaving 6 bases not matched to a gene. The CDR3 loop is CASFSGLAAQETQYF. The CDR3 nucleotides read TGTGCCAGCTTCAGCGGACTAGCGGCCCAAGAGACCCAGTACTTC.

This clonotype turned up a few times. V is TRBV5-1 and J is TRBJ1-1, with D maybe TRBD1 (6 bases). The CDR3 runs to 12 residues. Trimming cost V 5 bases and J 6 bases, with 11 bases left between them. Germline V gene sequence: CDR1 SGHRS, CDR2 YFSETQ. The CDR3 spells CASRTGYAEAFF. CDR3 nucleotide sequence: TGCGCCAGCAGGACAGGTTACGCTGAAGCTTTCTTT.

Regarding this clonotype: A much more abundant neighbour one base away suggests this may be a read error. This chain links TRBV7-6 with TRBJ2-2; 9 bases are shared with TRBD1. The length of the CDR3 is 17 residues. Looked up from germline, CDR1 is SGHVS and CDR2 is FNYEAQ. The CDR3 DNA follows: TGTGCCAGCAGCTCGTGGGGGACAGGGAAAACCGCCGGGGGGCTGTTTTTT. Amino acid sequence: CASSSWGTGKTAGGLFF. The variable domain in full, with the rest retrieved from reference TRBV7-6 and TRBJ2-2, is GAGVSQSPRYKVTKRGQDVALRCDPISGHVSLYWYRQALGQGPEFLTYFNYEAQQDKSGLPNDRFSAERPEGSISTLTIQRTEQRDSAMYRCASSSWGTGKTAGGLFFGEGSRLTVL.

V usage is TRBV29-1 and J usage is TRBJ1-1, with D perhaps TRBD1 (5 bases). Germline V CDR1 and CDR2: SQVTM, ANQGSEA. The CDR3 has 11 amino acids. Trimming cost V 4 bases and J 7 bases, with 10 bases left between them. The CDR3 loop reads CSVGGESEAFF. The CDR3 bases are TGCAGCGTTGGGGGGGAGAGTGAAGCTTTCTTT.

This clonotype was detected ten times or more. The chain has TRBV4-1 and TRBJ2-3; 10 nucleotides agree with TRBD1. The CDR3 loop spans 16 amino acids. Trimming took 2 bases from V and 4 from J; bases not matched to a gene: 6. Germline V gene lookup returns CDR1 MGHRA and CDR2 YSYEKL. CDR3 sequence reads: CASSQRTGGLSDTQYF. The CDR3 DNA reads TGCGCCAGCAGCCAAAGGACAGGGGGTTTATCAGATACGCAGTATTTT.

There are a few counts of this clonotype. V usage is TRBV2 and J usage is TRBJ2-1; 8 bases line up with TRBD1. Germline V lookup: CDR1 SNHLY, CDR2 FYNNEI. CDR3 size: 13 residues. Trimming at V came to 5 bases and at J to 3 bases, leaving 0 bases not matched to a gene. The CDR3 DNA reads as TGTGCCAGCAGTACAGGGGGCTACAATGAGCAGTTCTTC. Translation gives CASSTGGYNEQFF.

This clonotype was recorded many times. The chain uses TRBV7-9 and TRBJ2-7; 9 positions match TRBD1. The CDR3 has 16 residues. Germline loops: CDR1 SEHNR, CDR2 FQNEAQ (reference sequence). V was pared by 5 bases and J by 0 bases, with 8 bases of the junction left unmatched. The CDR3 DNA reads as TGTGCCAGCAGCCAAAGCAGACAGGGGGACTCCTACGAGCAGTACTTC. Translation gives CASSQSRQGDSYEQYF.